The 29 T cell receptor beta chains in this list originate from one sample, sequenced in a study of blood T cell repertoires in COVID-19 (TCRdb year 2020). Receptors were amplified or captured by the immunoSEQ multiplex PCR assay. Here the immuneACCESS table is served through TCRdb, limited to in-frame sequences with V and J called. Missing clones are a known gap in these copies; in checked studies unresolved V genes cover under half, and the rest lacks a known reason. In all, the sample holds 150,000 to 200,000 clones, and 82% of those were seen once. The top ten clonotypes cover 8.4% of the sample. Sample: peripheral blood. The receptors come from a woman in her seventies with acute or convalescent COVID-19.

V gene TRBV5-1 combines with J gene TRBJ1-6, with 10 bases aligning to TRBD1. CDR1 and CDR2 from the germline V gene are SGHRS and YFSETQ. CDR3 length: 16 amino acids. J gave up 6 bases and V 0 bases, and 3 bases lay outside the gene matches. In DNA form, the CDR3 reads TGCGCCAGCAGCTTGGGACAGGGGGCAGGTAATTCACCCCTCCACTTT. It encodes CASSLGQGAGNSPLHF. Full variable domain (remainder filled in from reference TRBV5-1 and TRBJ1-6): KAGVTQTPRYLIKTRGQQVTLSCSPISGHRSVSWYQQTPGQGLQFLFEYFSETQRNKGNFPGRFSGRQFSNSRSEMNVSTLELGDSALYLCASSLGQGAGNSPLHFGNGTRLTVT.

V usage is TRBV5-4 and J usage is TRBJ1-1, with TRBD1 as a possible D gene (5 bases). The V and J ends lost 0 bases and 1 base respectively, with 10 bases between them. The CDR3 runs 15 residues. Germline assignment: CDR1 SGHNT and CDR2 YYREEE (reference sequence). The DNA for the CDR3 is TGTGCCAGCAGCTTGGGCGGGACGCAGAACACTGAAGCTTTCTTT. Its protein product is CASSLGGTQNTEAFF.

V usage is TRBV10-3 and J usage is TRBJ1-4; TRBD1 matches at 8 bases. The CDR3 totals 15 residues. V lost 4 bases, J lost 4 bases, and 5 bases stayed unmatched. In germline, CDR1 is ENHRY, CDR2 SYGVKD. The CDR3 sequence: CAISASDRDNEKLFF. CDR3 DNA sequence: TGTGCCATCAGTGCCTCGGACAGGGATAATGAAAAACTGTTTTTT.

The chain recombines TRBV7-9 with TRBJ2-3; D is unclear. The CDR3 runs to 14 residues. Trimming removed 3 bases from V and 6 bases from J, with 13 bases in between. Per the germline V gene, CDR1 is SEHNR and CDR2 is FQNEAQ (reference sequence). The CDR3 DNA is TGTGCCAGCAGCTTGGTCGCGCCCAGGGATACGCAGTATTTT. Protein: CASSLVAPRDTQYF.

The genes are TRBV6-2 or TRBV6-3 and TRBJ1-2; maybe TRBD1 (5 bases). CDR1 and CDR2 from the germline V gene are MNHEY and SVGEGT. This CDR3 spans 15 amino acids. Trimming pared 5 bases from V and 4 bases from J, leaving 17 bases between. The CDR3 region is CASSPPGTLLYGYTF. The DNA for the CDR3 is TGTGCCAGCAGTCCCCCCGGGACTCTACTCTATGGCTACACCTTC.

This clone was found once. The V gene is TRBV6-1, the J gene TRBJ2-7; TRBD2 agrees at 7 bases. CDR3 length: 12 residues. Germline values: CDR1 MNHNS, CDR2 SASEGT. Trimming cost V 6 bases and J 9 bases; bases outside gene matches: 8. In DNA, the CDR3 is TGTGCCAGCAGCGCTGGGGGGGGAGGGCAGTACTTC. It codes for CASSAGGGGQYF.

V and J are TRBV7-8 and TRBJ2-7; tentative D call: TRBD1 (5 bases). The V gene lost 6 bases and the J gene lost 2 bases, with 17 bases spanning the gap. The CDR3 spans 15 residues. CDR1 SGHVS and CDR2 FQNEAQ come from the germline V gene. The CDR3 protein is CASSWGPDPTYEQYF. The CDR3 bases are TGTGCCAGCAGTTGGGGCCCGGATCCAACCTACGAGCAGTACTTC.

The V and J genes are TRBV5-1 and TRBJ1-3; D unclear. Per the germline V gene, CDR1 is SGHRS and CDR2 is YFSETQ. Trimming cost V 0 bases and J 4 bases, with 5 bases left between them. This CDR3 spans 13 amino acids. For the CDR3, the DNA is TGCGCCAGCAGCTTGGGGGCCGGAAACACCATATATTTT. Translation: CASSLGAGNTIYF.

This clone came up a few times. Here the CDR3 reads CASSGSPQETQYF. CDR3 coding DNA: TGTGCCAGCAGTGGGAGCCCCCAAGAGACCCAGTACTTC. The rearrangement uses TRBV12-3 or TRBV12-4 and TRBJ2-5; possible D gene TRBD2, 5 bases. V was clipped by 5 bases and J by 1 base, with 8 bases between them. This CDR3 comprises 13 residues.

Note on this clone: An end of the junction does not agree with germline; a read error may underlie this. The chain employs TRBV5-6 and TRBJ2-7, with a weak D call TRBD1 (5 bases). Germline lookup yields CDR1 SGHDT and CDR2 YYEEEE. This CDR3 is built from 11 residues. The CDR3 sequence: CASSLGPRTNF. The CDR3 coding sequence is TGTGCCAGCAGCTTGGGTCCCCGGACAAACTTC.

The chain carries TRBV5-1 and TRBJ1-1, with 9 bases identical to TRBD1. V lost 2 bases and J lost 6; bases outside the gene matches: 2. Germline CDR1 is SGHRS and CDR2 is YFSETQ. There are 13 residues in the CDR3. CDR3 DNA sequence: TGCGCCAGCAGCTTCCGGGACAGGGCTGAAGCTTTCTTT. Its protein product is CASSFRDRAEAFF.

V and J are TRBV9 and TRBJ1-2; D might be TRBD1 (5 bases). Germline V gene lookup returns CDR1 SGDLS and CDR2 YYNGEE. The V end lost 0 bases, the J end lost 3 bases, and 12 bases lay between the germline ends. The CDR3 contains 15 residues. CDR3 nucleotides: TGTGCCAGCAGCGTAGACGGGGGAGGATACTATGGCTACACCTTC. Its translation is CASSVDGGGYYGYTF.

The gene calls are TRBV30 and TRBJ2-7; 7 bases are a match to TRBD2. Germline-derived CDR1 and CDR2 are GTSNPN and SVGIG (reference sequence). Trimming removed 2 bases from V and 5 bases from J; junction bases left unmatched: 9. The CDR3 runs to 14 residues. DNA of the CDR3: TGTGCCTGGAGTCTTGGGCGCGGGAGAGACGAGCAGTACTTC. Translation gives CAWSLGRGRDEQYF. Full variable domain (rest looked up from reference TRBV30 and TRBJ2-7): SQTIHQWPATLVQPVGSPLSLECTVEGTSNPNLYWYRQAAGRGLQLLFYSVGIGQISSEVPQNLSASRPQDRQFILSSKKLLLSDSGFYLCAWSLGRGRDEQYFGPGTRLTVT.

The chain couples TRBV6-6 to TRBJ2-3, with D maybe TRBD2 (5 bases). Trimming took off 4 bases at V and 6 bases at J, with 17 bases between the two ends. CDR3 length: 15 amino acids. The germline V gene has CDR1 MNHNY and CDR2 SVGAGI (reference sequence). CDR3 coding DNA: TGTGCCAGCAGTTTCAGACAAGGCGGGCTGGATACGCAGTATTTT. It translates to CASSFRQGGLDTQYF.

This clone was seen only a few times. The rearrangement links TRBV10-1 to TRBJ2-7; tentatively, D is TRBD1 (6 bases). Germline CDR1 is WNHNN and CDR2 is SYGVQD (reference sequence). The length of the CDR3 is 15 residues. The V and J ends lost 8 bases and 5 bases respectively, with 22 bases between them. The CDR3 region has the DNA TGCGCCAGCCCCTTACCTGAAACCACAGGGCACGAGCAGTACTTC. Translating it yields CASPLPETTGHEQYF.

The rearrangement links TRBV6-5 to TRBJ2-4, with a possible D match to TRBD1 (5 bases). The germline V and J ends were trimmed by 0 bases and 5 bases, with 11 bases remaining between them. Germline V gives CDR1 MNHEY, CDR2 SVGAGI. The CDR3 runs 15 residues. The CDR3 nucleotides read TGTGCCAGCAGTTACTCAAGGGGCAACCAAAACATTCAGTACTTC. This gives the protein CASSYSRGNQNIQYF.

This chain joins TRBV28 and TRBJ2-7, with TRBD1 matching 8 bases. Unmatched junction bases numbered 19, after V lost 10 bases and J lost 2 bases. This CDR3 contains 17 residues. Germline values: CDR1 MDHEN, CDR2 SYDVKM. CDR3 nucleotides: TGTGCCACACTTGCAGGGGGCGCGAGGGAGCTTGCCTACGAGCAGTACTTC. Its protein product is CATLAGGARELAYEQYF.

This clone was counted between two and nine times. The chain couples TRBV27 to TRBJ2-5; 10 nucleotides agree with TRBD2. This CDR3 is built from 16 residues. Germline-derived CDR1 and CDR2 are MNHEY and SMNVEV (reference sequence). V lost 7 bases, J lost 3 bases, and 11 bases stayed unmatched. DNA for the CDR3: TGTGCCAGCACTCCCAAGCCCCTAGCGGGAGAAGAGACCCAGTACTTC. Amino acid sequence: CASTPKPLAGEETQYF.

V gene TRBV19 combines with J gene TRBJ1-3; D unclear. The length of the CDR3 is 16 residues. The V gene lost 3 bases and the J gene lost 0 bases, with 12 bases spanning the gap. Looked up from germline, CDR1 is LNHDA and CDR2 is SQIVND (reference sequence). The CDR3 coding sequence is TGTGCCAGTAGTATCGGCGGGCAGATCTCTGGAAACACCATATATTTT. Protein sequence: CASSIGGQISGNTIYF.

The V gene is TRBV2, the J gene TRBJ1-5; 9 bases match TRBD1. This CDR3 spans 14 amino acids. CDR1 and CDR2 (germline): SNHLY, FYNNEI. The CDR3 coding sequence is TGTGCTTCATACCGGGACAGGGATAATCAGCCCCAGCATTTT. This gives the protein CASYRDRDNQPQHF.

This rearrangement joins TRBV7-2 to TRBJ2-3; 10 positions agree with TRBD1. The junction had 9 bases not matched to a gene; V was cut back by 5 bases and J by 7 bases. CDR1 SGHTA and CDR2 FQGNSA come from the germline V gene. The CDR3 runs to 15 residues. The CDR3 DNA reads TGTGCCAGCAGCAACCCGGGACAGGGGACCTATACGCAGTATTTT. Translated, it gives CASSNPGQGTYTQYF.

J is TRBJ2-1 and V is TRBV6-2 or TRBV6-3; 7 nucleotides agree with TRBD2. CDR1 and CDR2 (germline): MNHEY, SVGEGT. CDR3 length equals 14 residues. The ends lost 6 bases at V and 14 bases at J; junction bases unmatched: 16. CDR3 in DNA: TGTGCCAGCAGCGTGGGGGGAGCGGGAACCCGCGAGTTCTTC. Its translation is CASSVGGAGTREFF.

The J gene is TRBJ1-5, the V gene TRBV2; D gene unclear. Germline values: CDR1 SNHLY, CDR2 FYNNEI. Between the trimmed V and J ends, which lost 4 bases and 5 bases, there was a span of 15 bases. The CDR3 length is 15 residues. In DNA form, the CDR3 reads TGTGCCAGCAGTGTACAGCTACTTAGTTATCAGCCCCAGCATTTT. Amino acid sequence: CASSVQLLSYQPQHF. The full variable domain, completed using reference TRBV2 and TRBJ1-5, is EPEVTQTPSHQVTQMGQEVILRCVPISNHLYFYWYRQILGQKVEFLVSFYNNEISEKSEIFDDQFSVERPDGSNFTLKIRSTKLEDSAMYFCASSVQLLSYQPQHFGDGTRLSIL.

The chain combines TRBV28 with TRBJ1-2; D is possibly TRBD1 (5 bases). Trimming left V 1 base short and J 0 bases short, with 18 bases between. This CDR3 region has 18 residues. Germline V lookup: CDR1 MDHEN, CDR2 SYDVKM. Here the CDR3 reads CASSLLKDITYSNYGYTF. CDR3 nucleotide sequence: TGTGCCAGCAGTTTATTGAAGGACATTACCTATTCTAACTATGGCTACACCTTC.

This clone was found a few times. Distinct nucleotide sequences in the sample also encode this CDR3. The chain recombines TRBV5-5 with TRBJ1-2; D is possibly TRBD1 (5 bases). The ends were cut back, 6 bases at V and 1 base at J, with 10 bases in the middle. CDR1 and CDR2 from the germline V gene are SGHKS and YYEKEE (reference sequence). There are 13 residues in the CDR3. The CDR3 loop is CASTRGGNYGYTF. The CDR3 nucleotides are TGTGCCAGCACCCGGGGGGGTAACTATGGCTACACCTTC.

V gene TRBV28 combines with J gene TRBJ2-1, with TRBD2 matching 12 bases. The germline V gene has CDR1 MDHEN and CDR2 SYDVKM. The CDR3 extends over 15 amino acids. V shed 5 bases, J shed 3 bases, and the junction held 2 bases outside the gene matches. The CDR3 sequence: CASSVGLAGYNEQFF. The CDR3 DNA reads TGTGCCAGCAGTGTGGGACTAGCGGGCTACAATGAGCAGTTCTTC.

This chain uses TRBV6-5 with TRBJ2-2; weak D call: TRBD2 (6 bases). Germline V CDR1 and CDR2: MNHEY, SVGAGI. This CDR3 spans 16 amino acids. V was clipped by 0 bases and J by 6 bases, with 14 bases between them. CDR3 sequence: CASSYSMGLASGELFF. As DNA, the CDR3 is TGTGCCAGCAGTTACTCGATGGGACTCGCGTCCGGGGAGCTGTTTTTT.

The V call is TRBV27, the J call TRBJ1-2; 7 bases match TRBD1. CDR1 is MNHEY, CDR2 SMNVEV, per germline (reference sequence). J was trimmed by 0 bases and V by 8 bases; bases with no gene match: 6. The length of the CDR3 is 14 residues. The CDR3 DNA is TGTGCCAGCGGTAGGACAGGAGCTAACTATGGCTACACCTTC. It codes for CASGRTGANYGYTF.

The chain combines TRBV7-9 with TRBJ1-3; D call uncertain. Deletions cut 5 bases from V and 4 bases from J, with 18 bases between. CDR3 length equals 16 residues. CDR1 is SEHNR and CDR2 is FQNEAQ in the germline V gene (reference sequence). CDR3 residues: CASSPPGSSRGNTIYF. The CDR3 DNA is TGTGCCAGCAGCCCACCGGGGAGTTCGCGAGGAAACACCATATATTTT.